The clone carrying this T cell receptor (beta chain) has at least ten counts. Its antigen is currently unknown. This entry is derived from a study of breast tumors, draining lymph nodes, adjacent tissues. Findings and limits, study-wide: Tumor and nontumor repertoires were significantly more similar in luminal-like than in basal-like breast cancer. The lymph node origin of tumor T cells was framed as consistent with a hypothesis, not demonstrated. Most tumor T cells seemingly derive from lymph node, then expand in tumor. Tumors had less TCR diversity than lymph nodes, more than nontumor tissue.

Samples came from axillary lymph nodes draining the breast cancer. TCRdb processed the multiplex PCR reads anew with MiXCR; each CDR3 protein has one entry. The sample includes around 290,000 distinct CDR3 sequences, under 35% seen only once; the top ten take roughly 1.2%. The junction had 8 bases not matched to a gene; V was cut back by 0 bases and J by 4 bases. Looked up from germline, CDR1 is MGHRA and CDR2 is YSYEKL. This CDR3 has 17 amino acids. The genes are TRBV4-1 and TRBJ1-3; 8 bases agree with TRBD1. The receptor was isolated from a female donor with breast cancer. Some clones in this sample may be carry-over from other donors' samples. The specimen was axillary lymph node tissue. CDR3 nucleotide sequence: TGCGCCAGCAGCCAAGAAGGGTTCTCAGGGGGCGGAAACACCATATATTTT. Protein sequence: CASSQEGFSGGGNTIYF.